Listed below are T cell receptor beta chains from one sample, sequenced in a study of T and B cells in COVID-19 patients. TCRdb reprocessed the multiplex PCR reads via MiXCR and lists one record per CDR3 protein. The table shows over 7,500 distinct CDR3 sequences, with roughly 30% occurring only once. Sequenced input: blood. All receptors come from a human donor with active COVID-19. The CDR3 runs from the conserved cysteine through the conserved F or W. Fields, in order: J gene, V gene, CDR3 protein.

j_gene: TRBJ1-5
v_gene: TRBV19
CDR3aa: CASSRSGTNQPQHF

j_gene: TRBJ2-5
v_gene: TRBV12-3/TRBV12-4
CDR3aa: CASSSEETQYF

j_gene: TRBJ1-6
v_gene: TRBV5-1
CDR3aa: CASSLERSYNSPLHF

j_gene: TRBJ1-5
v_gene: TRBV20-1
CDR3aa: CSATDRESNQPQHF

j_gene: TRBJ2-2
v_gene: TRBV27
CDR3aa: CASGGIAGELFF

j_gene: TRBJ2-5
v_gene: TRBV6-1
CDR3aa: CASSEGPGEETQYF

j_gene: TRBJ1-5
v_gene: TRBV6-1
CDR3aa: CASREVPGTANNQPQHF

j_gene: TRBJ2-3
v_gene: TRBV5-1
CDR3aa: CASSLDLADTQYF

j_gene: TRBJ2-1
v_gene: TRBV4-2
CDR3aa: CASSPGSSYNEQFF

j_gene: TRBJ2-3
v_gene: TRBV10-3
CDR3aa: CAISESTVRGTNTDTQYF

j_gene: TRBJ2-5
v_gene: TRBV13
CDR3aa: CASSSNSGGLNRETQYF

j_gene: TRBJ2-1
v_gene: TRBV18
CDR3aa: CASSPEGGSYDEQFF

j_gene: TRBJ1-3
v_gene: TRBV19
CDR3aa: CASRSTPVRGNTIYF

j_gene: TRBJ2-2
v_gene: TRBV7-6
CDR3aa: CASSWTGGSTGELFF

j_gene: TRBJ2-3
v_gene: TRBV27
CDR3aa: CASSLSIPSGDMDTQYF

j_gene: TRBJ1-2
v_gene: TRBV7-9
CDR3aa: CASSLGHRVGYGYTF

j_gene: TRBJ2-5
v_gene: TRBV19
CDR3aa: CASSIVGGGQETQYF

j_gene: TRBJ1-3
v_gene: TRBV13
CDR3aa: CASSLGGNTIYF

j_gene: TRBJ2-3
v_gene: TRBV15
CDR3aa: CATSIDFPGTSGEGQYF

j_gene: TRBJ1-5
v_gene: TRBV19
CDR3aa: CASMEQKNQPQHF

j_gene: TRBJ2-1
v_gene: TRBV20-1
CDR3aa: CSAEQGGEQFF

j_gene: TRBJ2-5
v_gene: TRBV6-5
CDR3aa: CASSLGARTGLRETQYF

j_gene: TRBJ2-2
v_gene: TRBV20-1
CDR3aa: CSARDRTKGGGGELFF

j_gene: TRBJ1-6
v_gene: TRBV6-5
CDR3aa: CASSYSLGEYNSPLHF

j_gene: TRBJ1-3
v_gene: TRBV18
CDR3aa: CASSPSQGAGNTIYF

j_gene: TRBJ2-3
v_gene: TRBV12-3/TRBV12-4
CDR3aa: CASSPPPTSGGDTQYF

j_gene: TRBJ2-2
v_gene: TRBV4-1
CDR3aa: CASSRGTSNTGELFF